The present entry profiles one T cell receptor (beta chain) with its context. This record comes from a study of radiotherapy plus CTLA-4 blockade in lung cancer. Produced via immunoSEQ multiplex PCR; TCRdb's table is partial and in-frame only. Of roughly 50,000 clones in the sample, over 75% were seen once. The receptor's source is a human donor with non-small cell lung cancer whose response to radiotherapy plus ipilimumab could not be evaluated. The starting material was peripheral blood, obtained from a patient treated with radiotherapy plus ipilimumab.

CDR3 amino acids: CASSLLDRGPLGRTDTQYF. The CDR3, as DNA: TGTGCCAGCTCACTACTCGACAGGGGGCCCCTAGGCCGCACAGATACGCAGTATTTT. This chain joins TRBV18 and TRBJ2-3, with TRBD1 matching 10 bases. The germline V gene has CDR1 KGHSH and CDR2 LQKENI. The CDR3 contains 19 residues. V lost 4 bases to trimming and J lost 1 base; unmatched junction nucleotides: 14.